This T cell receptor beta chain was captured in a study of blood T cell repertoires in COVID-19. Study-wide background: From T cells, B-cell-depleted T cells, or PBMCs came the material, which was cDNA or gDNA.

Trimming cost V 0 bases and J 0 bases, with 10 bases left between them. Germline CDR1 is SGHRS and CDR2 is YFSETQ. The CDR3 consists of 16 residues. Per the study methods: It was from reference gene primer amplification that nucleated cell counts were estimated. Using immunoSEQ multiplex PCR, the repertoire was profiled, and TCRdb retains in-frame clones only, with some absent. V, J and clone size derive from that table, while D and trimming were established from the DNA sequence. Of 150,000 or so clones listed, about 91% were seen once; the top ten hold roughly 1.6%. The sequence derives from a woman in her 50s with acute or convalescent COVID-19. V usage is TRBV5-1 and J usage is TRBJ1-3; no clear D gene. The sample comprised peripheral blood. The CDR3 region is CASSLDAGSSGNTIYF. The DNA of the CDR3 is TGCGCCAGCAGCTTGGACGCGGGGAGCTCTGGAAACACCATATATTTT.